The 17 T cell receptor beta chains below come from one sample, sequenced in a study of shared clonotypes between healthy human individuals (dated by TCRdb to 2020 to 2022). Library construction relied on the immunoSEQ multiplex PCR assay. TCRdb holds this immuneACCESS table with in-frame rearrangements only. Some clones are missing; in checked studies, unresolved V genes explain under half, and the rest has no known cause. Across this sample there are about 1,800,000 clones, with just under 95% seen only once. The top ten constitute 1.2% of the sample. CD8 naive samples consisted of CD45RO-negative cells that were positively selected for CCR7, yielding a CD45RA+CCR7+ population without TemRA cells. Sequencing was performed on naive CD8+ T cells sorted from blood. The cell subset or site label here, explained by the study, means: CD45RA+CCR7+. These receptors were taken from a young man in good health.

The J gene is TRBJ1-3, the V gene TRBV4-3; D remains ambiguous. This CDR3 region has 16 residues. V was clipped by 0 bases and J by 0 bases, with 9 bases between them. CDR1 and CDR2 (germline): LGHNA, YSLEER. The DNA of the CDR3 is TGCGCCAGCAGCCAAGATCCAGTGGACTCTGGAAACACCATATATTTT. Residues: CASSQDPVDSGNTIYF.

The chain carries TRBV10-1 and TRBJ2-3; maybe TRBD1 (5 bases). The CDR3 is 16 amino acids. The ends were cut back, 3 bases at V and 2 bases at J, with 15 bases in the middle. Germline CDR1 reads WNHNN; CDR2 reads SYGVQD (reference sequence). CDR3 sequence: CASSDTGLPLTDTQYF. CDR3 DNA: TGCGCCAGCAGTGATACAGGTCTGCCTCTCACAGATACGCAGTATTTT.

This clone was recorded only once. The chain recombines TRBV4-1 with TRBJ2-1, with a tentative D call TRBD2 (5 bases). This CDR3 is 14 amino acids long. Germline-derived CDR1 and CDR2 are MGHRA and YSYEKL. The V end was cut by 3 bases, the J end by 5 bases, with 11 bases between. The CDR3: CASSQRARDNEQFF. CDR3 nucleotide sequence: TGCGCCAGCAGCCAGAGGGCGAGGGACAATGAGCAGTTCTTC.

The chain uses TRBV9 and TRBJ1-2; no firm D call. The V gene lost 4 bases and the J gene lost 3 bases, with 16 bases spanning the gap. Germline CDR1 is SGDLS and CDR2 is YYNGEE. This CDR3 spans 15 amino acids. The CDR3 bases are TGTGCCAGCAGCCCACGATCACACCGGGACTATGGCTACACCTTC. Its protein product is CASSPRSHRDYGYTF.

The genes are TRBV30 and TRBJ2-7, with D possibly matching TRBD2 (5 bases). V dropped 2 bases and J dropped 0 bases, with 8 bases sitting between them. Per the germline V gene, CDR1 is GTSNPN and CDR2 is SVGIG (reference sequence). The length of the CDR3 is 13 residues. In DNA, the CDR3 is TGTGCCTGGAGTATTAGCGACTCCTACGAGCAGTACTTC. Translation: CAWSISDSYEQYF. Full variable domain (remainder filled in from reference TRBV30 and TRBJ2-7): SQTIHQWPATLVQPVGSPLSLECTVEGTSNPNLYWYRQAAGRGLQLLFYSVGIGQISSEVPQNLSASRPQDRQFILSSKKLLLSDSGFYLCAWSISDSYEQYFGPGTRLTVT.

The chain carries TRBV9 and TRBJ2-7; 9 bases match TRBD1. Losses at the gene ends were 0 bases for V and 1 base for J; bases not matched to a gene: 5. The CDR3 loop spans 16 amino acids. Germline values: CDR1 SGDLS, CDR2 YYNGEE. The CDR3 region is CASSVGAGQGSYEQYF. The CDR3 nucleotides read TGTGCCAGCAGCGTAGGAGCGGGACAGGGATCCTACGAGCAGTACTTC.

The chain is built from TRBV4-1 and TRBJ2-5, with TRBD1 matching 9 bases. CDR1 and CDR2 from the germline V gene are MGHRA and YSYEKL. V was clipped by 0 bases and J by 0 bases; unmatched bases: 2. The CDR3 has 16 residues. CDR3 sequence (DNA): TGCGCCAGCAGCCAAGATGGACAGGGGTACCAAGAGACCCAGTACTTC. Residues: CASSQDGQGYQETQYF.

J is TRBJ2-5 and V is TRBV5-4; 11 bases match TRBD2. The germline gives CDR1 SGHNT, CDR2 YYREEE (reference sequence). The V and J ends lost 4 bases and 3 bases, in that order; junction bases with no gene match: 14. This CDR3 is 18 amino acids long. CDR3 nucleotides: TGTGCCAGCAGCGTCGGACTAGCGGGCCACGGGGGGGAAGAGACCCAGTACTTC. Amino acid sequence: CASSVGLAGHGGEETQYF.

The chain couples TRBV5-4 to TRBJ2-7, with no clear D. V was clipped by 1 base and J by 2 bases, with 4 bases between them. Germline V gives CDR1 SGHNT, CDR2 YYREEE (reference sequence). This CDR3 region has 12 residues. CDR3 region: CASSLPPYEQYF. The CDR3 region has the DNA TGTGCCAGCAGCTTGCCCCCCTACGAGCAGTACTTC.

CDR3 residues: CASSEDINSGNTIYF. The DNA of the CDR3 is TGTGCCAGTAGTGAGGACATTAACTCTGGAAACACCATATATTTT. The chain carries TRBV19 and TRBJ1-3; D is perhaps TRBD1 (5 bases). This CDR3 is 15 amino acids long. Trimming pared 5 bases from V and 0 bases from J, leaving 11 bases between. The germline V gene encodes CDR1 LNHDA and CDR2 SQIVND (reference sequence).

The chain recombines TRBV29-1 with TRBJ2-1; 8 bases align to TRBD2. The length of the CDR3 is 15 residues. CDR1 is SQVTM, CDR2 ANQGSEA, per germline. The junction had 12 bases not matched to a gene; V was cut back by 2 bases and J by 9 bases. The CDR3 coding sequence is TGCAGCGTTGAATTAGCGGGGACCTCGAACGGTGAGCAGTTCTTC. Amino acid sequence: CSVELAGTSNGEQFF.

V and J are TRBV28 and TRBJ1-4; no clear D gene. V lost 5 bases and J 1 base, leaving 14 bases between the germline ends. The CDR3 has 16 amino acids. Germline V gene data show CDR1 as MDHEN and CDR2 as SYDVKM. The CDR3 here is CASSRDGEGTNEKLFF. The CDR3 region has the DNA TGTGCCAGCAGTCGTGACGGGGAAGGAACTAATGAAAAACTGTTTTTT. The full variable domain, completed using reference TRBV28 and TRBJ1-4, is DVKVTQSSRYLVKRTGEKVFLECVQDMDHENMFWYRQDPGLGLRLIYFSYDVKMKEKGDIPEGYSVSREKKERFSLILESASTNQTSMYLCASSRDGEGTNEKLFFGSGTQLSVL.

The V and J genes are TRBV7-9 and TRBJ2-5; weak D call: TRBD1 (5 bases). The V end lost 3 bases, the J end lost 4 bases, and 12 bases lay between the germline ends. The CDR3 runs 14 residues. Germline-derived CDR1 and CDR2 are SEHNR and FQNEAQ (reference sequence). This CDR3 reads CASSFLQGGETQYF. CDR3 bases: TGTGCCAGCAGCTTCCTTCAGGGTGGAGAGACCCAGTACTTC.

As to this clone: Other DNA sequences in this sample translate to the same CDR3. The chain couples TRBV27 to TRBJ1-5; no reliable D call. Germline assignment: CDR1 MNHEY and CDR2 SMNVEV (reference sequence). This CDR3 comprises 14 residues. V gave up 4 bases and J gave up 0 bases, with 7 bases separating them. The CDR3 nucleotides are TGTGCCAGCAGTTCTGTGGGTAGCAATCAGCCCCAGCATTTT. Its protein product is CASSSVGSNQPQHF.

CDR3 residues: CASSPTGVTEAFF. In DNA form, the CDR3 reads TGTGCCAGCAGCCCAACAGGGGTCACTGAAGCTTTCTTT. The V and J genes are TRBV9 and TRBJ1-1, with 7 bases lining up with TRBD1. Unmatched junction bases numbered 4, after V lost 4 bases and J lost 4 bases. Germline CDR1 reads SGDLS; CDR2 reads YYNGEE. CDR3 length: 13 residues.

The genes are TRBV6-4 and TRBJ1-2, with D possibly matching TRBD1 (5 bases). The V end was cut by 0 bases, the J end by 4 bases, with 12 bases between. CDR1 and CDR2 (germline): MRHNA, SNTAGT. The CDR3 spans 15 residues. Here the CDR3 reads CASSDSPGPVYGYTF. The CDR3 region has the DNA TGTGCCAGCAGTGACTCACCAGGGCCTGTCTATGGCTACACCTTC.

CDR3 nucleotide sequence: TGCGCCAGCAGCCAAGAAAGGTTCCTAGGGAGTGAAAAACTGTTTTTT. Translated: CASSQERFLGSEKLFF. The gene calls are TRBV4-3 and TRBJ1-4; D gene ambiguous. CDR1 and CDR2 from the germline V gene are LGHNA and YSLEER. CDR3 length: 16 amino acids. V lost 0 bases, J lost 7 bases, and 15 bases lay in between.